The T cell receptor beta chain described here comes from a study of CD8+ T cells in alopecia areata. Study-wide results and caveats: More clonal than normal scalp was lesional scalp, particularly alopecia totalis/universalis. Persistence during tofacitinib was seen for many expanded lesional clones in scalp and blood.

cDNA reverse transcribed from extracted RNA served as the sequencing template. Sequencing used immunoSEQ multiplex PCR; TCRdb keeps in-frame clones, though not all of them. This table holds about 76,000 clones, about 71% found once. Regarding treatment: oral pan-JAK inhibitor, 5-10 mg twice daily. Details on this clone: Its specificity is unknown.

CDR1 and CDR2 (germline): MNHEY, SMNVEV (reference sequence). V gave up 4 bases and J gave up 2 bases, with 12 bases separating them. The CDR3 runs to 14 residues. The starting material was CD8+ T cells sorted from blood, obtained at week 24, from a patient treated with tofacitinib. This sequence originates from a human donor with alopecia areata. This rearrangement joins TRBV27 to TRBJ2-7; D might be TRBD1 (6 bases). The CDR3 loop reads CASSSGTHPYEQYF. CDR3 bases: TGTGCCAGCAGTTCCGGGACACATCCCTACGAGCAGTACTTC.